The 19 T cell receptor beta chains reported below all come from one sample, sequenced in a study of T cell repertoires in cytomegalovirus infection (dated by TCRdb to between 2017 and 2020). Data came from an Illumina HiSeq 1500. The raw public data were reprocessed by TCRdb itself: fastp quality trimming at Q25, MiXCR clonotype calling, in-frame beta chains only. Every entry covers one CDR3 protein and lists the most common genes and DNA from its rows. The sample table contains 600,000 to 800,000 distinct CDR3 sequences; only one count was recorded for approximately 25% of them. Less than 10% of the sample lies in the top ten. The sequenced material came from CD8+ T cells from PBMCs. The source of these receptors is a human donor in good health (CMV status not recorded). Some clones in this sample may be carry-over from other donors' samples.

This clonotype was seen a handful of times. CDR3 residues: CGLRQPFSTDTQYF. DNA of the CDR3: TGCGGCCTGAGACAGCCATTCAGCACAGATACGCAGTATTTT. The V gene is TRBV20-1, the J gene TRBJ2-3, with a weak D call TRBD1 (5 bases). This CDR3 has 14 amino acids. CDR1 is DFQATT and CDR2 is SNEGSKA in the germline V gene (reference sequence).

This clonotype has at least ten counts. The V call is TRBV12-3 or TRBV12-4, the J call TRBJ1-1, with D hard to call. V was clipped by 6 bases and J by 7 bases, with 21 bases between them. CDR3 length equals 15 residues. This chain's CDR3 is CASSLGRRLALEAFF. The CDR3 region has the DNA TGTGCCAGCAGCCTAGGACGCCGACTGGCCCTTGAAGCTTTCTTT.

This clonotype was found a few times. The chain employs TRBV28 and TRBJ2-5; D may be TRBD2 (6 bases). The CDR3 loop spans 12 amino acids. The germline V gene encodes CDR1 MDHEN and CDR2 SYDVKM. V lost 8 bases and J lost 7, with 14 bases in between. CDR3 nucleotide sequence: TGTGCCAGCGTGGGGGGAGATGGGACCCAGTACTTC. This encodes CASVGGDGTQYF.

This clonotype was observed many times. The chain carries TRBV7-2 and TRBJ2-7; the match to TRBD2 covers 8 bases. This CDR3 has 16 amino acids. The junction had 7 bases not matched to a gene; V was cut back by 1 base and J by 2 bases. From germline, CDR1 is SGHTA and CDR2 FQGNSA. CDR3 amino acids: CASSLGYPAGAYEQYF. The CDR3 DNA is TGTGCCAGCAGCTTAGGGTACCCAGCGGGGGCCTACGAGCAGTACTTC.

The J gene is TRBJ2-1, the V gene TRBV4-1; TRBD2 agrees at 10 bases. The germline gives CDR1 MGHRA, CDR2 YSYEKL. With V trimmed by 3 bases and J by 2 bases, 7 bases remained unmatched. This CDR3 is built from 17 residues. The CDR3 protein is CASSHPQRGGPYNEQFF. Written as DNA, the CDR3 is TGCGCCAGCAGCCATCCGCAGCGGGGGGGCCCCTACAATGAGCAGTTCTTC.

This clonotype was recorded at least ten times. This rearrangement joins TRBV7-2 to TRBJ2-1; 9 positions match TRBD2. There are 16 residues in the CDR3. CDR1 is SGHTA and CDR2 is FQGNSA in the germline V gene. The V gene end was trimmed by 2 bases and the J gene end by 3 bases; junction bases not matched to a gene: 5. Here the CDR3 DNA reads TGTGCCAGCAGCTTACGGACTAGCGTAAACTACAATGAGCAGTTCTTC. Protein: CASSLRTSVNYNEQFF.

This clonotype turned up a few times. The V and J genes are TRBV20-1 and TRBJ1-2, with 8 nucleotides matching TRBD1. This CDR3 has 14 residues. CDR1 DFQATT and CDR2 SNEGSKA come from the germline V gene (reference sequence). V lost 4 bases, J lost 4 bases, and 8 bases stayed unmatched. The CDR3 protein is CSAMSGTGTYGYTF. The CDR3 DNA reads TGCAGTGCTATGTCCGGGACAGGTACCTATGGCTACACCTTC.

In this sample, this clonotype turned up many times. The chain couples TRBV7-9 to TRBJ1-5; D is uncertain. The CDR3 extends over 15 amino acids. Germline assignment: CDR1 SEHNR and CDR2 FQNEAQ (reference sequence). The V and J ends lost 1 base and 0 bases respectively, with 7 bases between them. CDR3 residues: CASSLDWGSNQPQHF. CDR3 sequence (DNA): TGTGCCAGCAGCTTAGATTGGGGTAGCAATCAGCCCCAGCATTTT. Using reference TRBV7-9 and TRBJ1-5 for the parts outside the CDR3, the full variable domain is DTGVSQNPRHKITKRGQNVTFRCDPISEHNRLYWYRQTLGQGPEFLTYFQNEAQLEKSRLLSDRFSAERPKGSFSTLEIQRTEQGDSAMYLCASSLDWGSNQPQHFGDGTRLSIL.

This chain uses TRBV7-9 with TRBJ1-1; D possibly corresponds to TRBD1 (6 bases). CDR3 size: 15 residues. The germline V gene encodes CDR1 SEHNR and CDR2 FQNEAQ (reference sequence). V gave up 5 bases and J gave up 1 base, with 14 bases separating them. Written as DNA, the CDR3 is TGTGCCAGCAGCCCCCCCGGGGGCCCGAACACTGAAGCTTTCTTT. This sequence encodes CASSPPGGPNTEAFF.

The table lists this clonotype with many counts. This sequence joins TRBV28 and TRBJ1-1, with a possible D match to TRBD1 (6 bases). This CDR3 contains 16 residues. V lost 2 bases and J lost 1, with 14 bases in between. CDR1 MDHEN and CDR2 SYDVKM come from the germline V gene. CDR3 in amino acids: CASSLKQGLWNTEAFF. CDR3 bases: TGTGCCAGCAGTTTAAAACAGGGTCTATGGAACACTGAAGCTTTCTTT.

CDR3 amino acids: CASSFGQSGNIQYF. The CDR3 DNA reads TGTGCCAGCAGCTTCGGACAGAGCGGGAACATTCAGTACTTC. The chain uses TRBV28 and TRBJ2-4; either TRBD1 or TRBD2 may supply D (6 bases each). Trimming left V 6 bases short and J 7 bases short, with 16 bases between. The CDR3 has 14 amino acids. Germline V gene sequence: CDR1 MDHEN, CDR2 SYDVKM.

This clonotype was seen only a few times. The gene calls are TRBV2 and TRBJ2-5; D gene uncertain. CDR1 is SNHLY and CDR2 is FYNNEI in the germline V gene. This CDR3 is 16 amino acids long. The V and J ends lost 4 bases and 3 bases respectively, with 18 bases between them. The CDR3 nucleotides are TGTGCCAGCAGTGTCCCCGACGGCGCTAGGAAAGAGACCCAGTACTTC. Protein: CASSVPDGARKETQYF.

The chain joins TRBV29-1 to TRBJ1-1, with D tentatively TRBD1 (5 bases). The V and J ends lost 8 bases and 0 bases respectively, with 13 bases between them. The CDR3 loop spans 13 amino acids. Per the germline V gene, CDR1 is SQVTM and CDR2 is ANQGSEA. The CDR3 sequence: CSTPGTLNTEAFF. The CDR3 nucleotides are TGCAGCACACCAGGGACCCTGAACACTGAAGCTTTCTTT.

This clonotype was seen a handful of times. This chain connects TRBV10-3 to TRBJ2-1; TRBD1 aligns across 7 bases. V lost 6 bases, J lost 7 bases, and 12 bases stayed unmatched. This CDR3 has 15 amino acids. Germline CDR1 and CDR2: ENHRY and SYGVKD. The CDR3 bases are TGTGCCATCAGCACCACAGGGGAAGGGCTAAATGAGCAGTTCTTC. The encoded protein is CAISTTGEGLNEQFF.

This clonotype has more than one count but fewer than ten. The V and J genes are TRBV28 and TRBJ1-5; weak D call: TRBD1 (5 bases). The germline V and J ends were trimmed by 5 bases and 0 bases, with 17 bases remaining between them. The germline gives CDR1 MDHEN, CDR2 SYDVKM. The CDR3 spans 17 residues. The CDR3 sequence is CASSPLAGGYSNQPQHF. The CDR3 region has the DNA TGTGCCAGCAGTCCCCTCGCGGGGGGTTATAGCAATCAGCCCCAGCATTTT.

On this clonotype itself: A read error may be the cause here, since a much bigger clone is one base away. The rearrangement uses TRBV7-9 and TRBJ1-5, with 8 bases lining up with TRBD1. CDR1 is SEHNR, CDR2 FQNEAQ, per germline (reference sequence). Germline trimming cut 5 bases from V and 16 bases from J; bases unmatched to any gene: 10. The CDR3 sequence is 12 residues long. CDR3 residues: CASSQGQESCHF. CDR3 sequence (DNA): TGTGCCAGCAGCCAGGGACAGGAGTCTTGTCATTTT.

This chain joins TRBV27 and TRBJ1-2; D unclear. Germline CDR1 reads MNHEY; CDR2 reads SMNVEV (reference sequence). Trimming stripped 3 bases from V and 2 bases from J, with 10 bases between. The length of the CDR3 is 14 residues. The DNA of the CDR3 is TGTGCCAGCAGTTTCGGTGGGGAGAACTATGGCTACACCTTC. Protein: CASSFGGENYGYTF.

In its sample, this clonotype was seen a few times. This rearrangement joins TRBV13 to TRBJ2-7, with 11 bases aligning to TRBD1. J was trimmed by 4 bases and V by 5 bases; bases with no gene match: 4. Germline-derived CDR1 and CDR2 are PRHDT and FYEKMQ (reference sequence). This CDR3 contains 14 residues. This chain's CDR3 is CASSGGQGGYEQYV. In DNA form, the CDR3 reads TGTGCCAGCAGCGGGGGACAGGGGGGTTACGAGCAGTACGTC.

This clonotype turned up a few times. The CDR3 spells CASSLGYGPTSYEQYV. CDR3 bases: TGCGCCAGCAGCTTGGGGTATGGGCCTACCTCCTACGAGCAGTACGTC. V gene TRBV5-1 combines with J gene TRBJ2-7, with no clear D. The CDR3 sequence is 16 residues long. Trimming took off 0 bases at V and 0 bases at J, with 13 bases between the two ends. The germline V gene has CDR1 SGHRS and CDR2 YFSETQ.